This T cell receptor (beta chain) appears in the sequencing data of a study of cytomegalovirus exposure and HLA in healthy donors. The germline gives CDR1 MNHNS, CDR2 SASEGT. The trim removed 0 bases at V and 1 base at J, leaving 3 bases unmatched. The CDR3 contains 16 residues. Notes on the study in general: Highly shared variants forming one cluster were likely a sequencing artifact. In an earlier analysis, in around 590 donors, most V segments appeared productive either ~87% or ~30% of the time.

On this clone itself: What it recognizes is unknown.

60 Vbeta and 13 Jbeta primers were used in PCR. Only in-frame clones appear in the TCRdb table, and some are missing; sequencing was by immunoSEQ multiplex PCR. The sample has 140,000 to 150,000 clones; 60% to 80% are singletons. This clonotype was obtained from a male donor in good health and CMV-seronegative. This chain links TRBV6-1 with TRBJ1-3; the match to TRBD1 covers 7 bases. Sequences were obtained from PBMCs. CDR3 sequence reads: CASSEAAGGSGNTIYF. CDR3 DNA sequence: TGTGCCAGCAGTGAAGCGGCAGGGGGTTCTGGAAACACCATATATTTT.